These T cell receptor beta chains were read from a single sample in a study of T cell responses to AZD1222 COVID-19 vaccine. Profiled with immunoSEQ multiplex PCR; TCRdb holds only in-frame clones, not every one. The sample holds approximately 150,000 clones, about 93% seen once. The material was peripheral blood, obtained 28 days after the second AZD1222 dose. Receptors originate from an adult who received the AZD1222 COVID-19 vaccine. Each CDR3 is given with its conserved first and last residue. A D gene is named only where the DNA matches it firmly. Clone size is not always given. Where it is, it says once, few, many or a class for expanded clones.

CDR3nt: TGCGCCAGCAGCTTGACAGGGGTCAAAAACATTCAGTACTTC
CDR3aa: CASSLTGVKNIQYF
abundance: NA
d_gene: TRBD1
v_gene: TRBV5-1
j_gene: TRBJ2-4

CDR3nt: TGTGCCAGCAACACACGGGAGGGGCCATTCGATGAGACCCAGTACTTC
CDR3aa: CASNTREGPFDETQYF
abundance: once
d_gene: TRBD2
v_gene: TRBV11-1
j_gene: TRBJ2-5

CDR3nt: TGTGCCAGCAGTAATATCGAGAGCACTGAAGCTTTCTTT
CDR3aa: CASSNIESTEAFF
abundance: few
d_gene: NA
v_gene: TRBV12-3/TRBV12-4
j_gene: TRBJ1-1

CDR3nt: TGTGCCAGCAGTGTTAACAGGGGGCTACGGGATGAGCAGTTCTTC
CDR3aa: CASSVNRGLRDEQFF
abundance: NA
d_gene: TRBD1
v_gene: TRBV2
j_gene: TRBJ2-1

CDR3nt: TGCGCCAGCAGCCAGCGGTGGACTAGCGGGGATGAGCAGTTCTTC
CDR3aa: CASSQRWTSGDEQFF
abundance: NA
d_gene: TRBD2
v_gene: TRBV4-1
j_gene: TRBJ2-1

CDR3nt: TGCGCCAGCAGCTTGGAGACAGGGGTCTACGAGCAGTACTTC
CDR3aa: CASSLETGVYEQYF
abundance: NA
d_gene: TRBD1
v_gene: TRBV5-1
j_gene: TRBJ2-7

CDR3nt: TGTGCCAGCAGTGGAGGGCTGGCCGGGGAGCTGTTTTTT
CDR3aa: CASSGGLAGELFF
abundance: NA
d_gene: NA
v_gene: TRBV12-3/TRBV12-4
j_gene: TRBJ2-2

CDR3nt: TGTGCCAGCAGTATTAGACAGGACCCGGTTAGAAATGAAAAACTGTTTTTT
CDR3aa: CASSIRQDPVRNEKLFF
abundance: NA
d_gene: NA
v_gene: TRBV27
j_gene: TRBJ1-4

CDR3nt: TGTGCCAGCAGTGAAGAGGGTCAGGGTGCCGGAAACACCATATATTTT
CDR3aa: CASSEEGQGAGNTIYF
abundance: NA
d_gene: NA
v_gene: TRBV2
j_gene: TRBJ1-3

CDR3nt: TGTGCCAGCAGCATCCGCTCGGGGGCGACGAACACCGGGGAGCTGTTTTTT
CDR3aa: CASSIRSGATNTGELFF
abundance: NA
d_gene: NA
v_gene: TRBV9
j_gene: TRBJ2-2

CDR3nt: TGTGCCAGCAGCCCGTCGGGACAGGGGGCTCTGGGCACTGAAGCTTTCTTT
CDR3aa: CASSPSGQGALGTEAFF
abundance: NA
d_gene: TRBD1
v_gene: TRBV9
j_gene: TRBJ1-1

CDR3nt: TGTGCCAGCAGTTTTCGAATGGGGGGCTACACCTTC
CDR3aa: CASSFRMGGYTF
abundance: NA
d_gene: NA
v_gene: TRBV28
j_gene: TRBJ1-2

CDR3nt: TGTGCCAGCAGCTTAGTTGGACGCGGTTGGAACACCATATATTTT
CDR3aa: CASSLVGRGWNTIYF
abundance: NA
d_gene: NA
v_gene: TRBV7-9
j_gene: TRBJ1-3

CDR3nt: TGTGCCAGCCAGGGGAGGCGGGGGGACTCCTACGAGCAGTACTTC
CDR3aa: CASQGRRGDSYEQYF
abundance: once
d_gene: TRBD2
v_gene: TRBV2
j_gene: TRBJ2-7

CDR3nt: TGTGCCAGCAGCCCCTCCTACGAGCAGTACTTC
CDR3aa: CASSPSYEQYF
abundance: few
d_gene: NA
v_gene: TRBV7-2
j_gene: TRBJ2-7

CDR3nt: TGTGCCATCAGTGACCCTAGGGACAAAAGCACAGATACGCAGTATTTT
CDR3aa: CAISDPRDKSTDTQYF
abundance: NA
d_gene: NA
v_gene: TRBV10-3
j_gene: TRBJ2-3